The T cell receptor beta chain under discussion was sequenced for a study of T cell responses to AZD1222 COVID-19 vaccine (dated by TCRdb to the early 2020s). Study-wide context: TCR sequencing was performed for 230 to 250 trial participants, of whom about 200 were given two doses of AZD1222 and around 25 were given two doses of MenACWY control vaccine. Trial participants were enrolled by age into subgroups of 18-55, 56-69 and 70-plus years, and roughly 160, 29 and 62 TCR-sequenced participants, respectively, were included in these subgroups.

This clone was counted between two and nine times. Its antigen is currently not known. Per-nucleotide qualities are absent, and no much larger clonotype sits a single base away. The CDR3 regions of human TCRbeta chains were analyzed by immunosequencing. Per the authors' processing: Repertoire TCRs were checked for matches against a reference library of SARS-CoV-2-specific TCRs that had been generated using the MIRA antigen-specificity platform. Breadth meant the fraction of unique TCRs that were SARS-CoV-2-associated, whereas depth meant the fraction of total T cells that were SARS-CoV-2-associated. Using the MIRA data, each spike-specific TCR was mapped to the spike region that the TCR reacts to and placed in a CD4 or CD8 class. Log10-transformed breadth and depth values were compared by one-way ANOVA with Sidak's multiple comparisons tests. Here the immuneACCESS table is served through TCRdb, limited to in-frame sequences with V and J called. Missing clones are a known gap in these copies; in checked studies unresolved V genes cover under half, and the rest lacks a known reason. V, J and clone size were drawn from that table, and D and trimming were deduced from the DNA. Counted in this sample were about 97,000 clones; 87% of them appeared once. The ten most abundant clones make up roughly 10% of the sample.

The time point label for this specimen denotes: about 28 days (+/-7) after the second vaccine dose. AZD1222 recipients whose second dose came at about 4 weeks and those whose second dose came at about 12 weeks were combined into one group, since spike-specific TCR depth and breadth did not differ between the two schedules. Vaccinee samples came from UK trials COV001 and COV002, including a single-blind randomized controlled phase 2/3 trial of AZD1222 (ChAdOx1 nCoV-19) in healthy adults. For TCRbeta chain sequencing, PBMC samples were collected from trial participants at day 0 and at day 28 after the second dose. Trimmed from V: 2 bases; trimmed from J: 15 bases; junction bases lacking a gene match: 10. CDR1 SNHLY and CDR2 FYNNEI are derived from the germline V gene. The CDR3 runs 13 amino acids, cysteine and phenylalanine included. Only the CDR3 portion is preserved as DNA: 39 bases, with reading frame beginning at the first base.

Overall study results and their limits: Only 5 to 7 AZD1222 recipients were SARS-CoV-2 seropositive at baseline, limiting conclusions about previously exposed vaccinees. CD4 TCRs associated with the vaccine covered the entire spike protein, and the dominant responses were in regions 160-218 and 743-854. The 56-69-year group was small, and its depth increase did not reach significance, likely because of low power. Because no day 14 peak-response samples were available, repertoires were characterized only after the peak T cell response. Reportedly, close to half of the unique spike-specific TCRs recognized epitopes lying outside the regions that are mutated in the B.1.351 and B.1.1.7 variants. Participants were mostly white British and included more females than males, and it was suggested by the authors that clonal diversity may have been underestimated. Spike-specific TCR breadth and depth rose significantly after two AZD1222 doses compared with day 0 and with MenACWY recipients.

This receptor was identified in an adult who received the AZD1222 COVID-19 vaccine. The specimen comprised peripheral blood, sampled 28 days after the second AZD1222 dose. The sequence joins TRBV2 to TRBJ2-1; TRBD2 fits 7 bases in the junction. This receptor carries the CDR3 CASSEILGGDVFF. The DNA sequence reads TGTGCCAGCAGTGAAATTTTGGGAGGGGATGTGTTCTTC. This CDR3, with the reference TRBV2 and TRBJ2-1 proteins standing in past its ends, gives the full variable domain EPEVTQTPSHQVTQMGQEVILRCVPISNHLYFYWYRQILGQKVEFLVSFYNNEISEKSEIFDDQFSVERPDGSNFTLKIRSTKLEDSAMYFCASSEILGGDVFFGPGTRLTVL.